The sequence of this T cell receptor beta chain was determined in a study of cytomegalovirus exposure and HLA in healthy donors (dated by TCRdb to 2016 to 2017). About the full investigation: An earlier analysis of under 600 of the donors reported 250 to 350 Gb of sequence data and 120 million or so unique TCR beta sequences from roughly 180 million T cells. Along with the approximately 600-subject first cohort, a separate validation cohort of around 120 different subjects was used. An early release covering about 600 HLA-typed donors comprised roughly 300 gigabases of sequencing data and tens of millions of unique TCR sequences. In the later analysis, no new phenotypic data were used to find candidate immune exposures; instead, reliance was placed on TCR beta sequences and their occurrence across donors. Both class I and class II loci were covered by HLA typing, at four-digit resolution. A later genetic analysis used genome-wide SNP genotypes for about 60% of the roughly 700 donors, treating that subset as a discovery cohort. Typing coverage differed by locus: A, B, C, DRB1 and DQB1 were typed in roughly 620-630 donors, DQA1 in 522, DPA1 in nearly 610, and DPB1 in 450 to 480. To predict cytomegalovirus infection status, the study brought together high-throughput TCR immunosequencing, statistical association of individual TCRs with disease status, and machine learning. Donor age, sex, ethnicity and CMV serostatus were compiled alongside the repertoire data. All discovery cohort repertoires had been generated using a single sequencing platform. The study profiled the T cell repertoires of 500 to 800 subjects by immunosequencing and related them to cytomegalovirus serostatus. The study was designed to test whether signatures of past pathogen exposure could be identified by cataloging public T cell receptors. Because of strong linkage in the cohort, a few DR-DQ haplotypes were treated as single units for association and clustering. A later analysis re-examined previously published TCR beta repertoires from over 500 donors and added high-resolution HLA genotyping to investigate patterns of TCR occurrence. On average, roughly 250,000 unique TCR beta nucleotide sequences were sequenced per donor among some 420 genotyped donors of the cohort, with roughly 18% of those sequences being non-productive. In an earlier analysis of 587 of the donors, high-throughput TCR beta sequencing was used to judge whether each TCR beta V gene segment behaved as functional or pseudogenic. Of the 398 genotyped donors, over 70% fell in the genetic ancestry cluster associated with self-reported Caucasian donors. Broader findings and caveats from the paper: According to a later analysis, TCR association rates differed among HLA loci, with DRB1 alleles showing the most associated TCRs and HLA-C alleles showing the fewest. Some IMGT-functional V segments, including TRBV6-2 and TRBV6-3, could not be told apart with the 87-base-pair reads, so those segments were excluded. In a later genetic analysis, a missense DCLRE1C variant was associated with V-gene and J-gene trimming of TCR beta chains, and the association was replicated in an independent cohort. Linkage disequilibrium might explain the correlated functional status among segregating V segments, but an unknown experimental factor could not be excluded. A later analysis found that most CMV-associated TCR beta chains appeared HLA-restricted, with HLA associations seemingly driven largely by CMV exposure. According to the authors, the approach could potentially be generalized to other disease states and immunological phenotypes. Because HLA typing was missing for some donors at each locus, association tests included only the typed subset. An earlier analysis of approximately 540 of the donors showed that most TCR beta V segments appeared in productive rearrangements either about 87% or about 30% of the time, which broadly matched IMGT annotations. The classifier was reported to diagnose cytomegalovirus status with high specificity and sensitivity in both the original cohort and the validation cohort. At a false discovery rate of 0.05, a later analysis linked fewer than 20,000 TCR beta sequences to specific HLA alleles. The earlier analysis of approximately 560 of the donors excluded 15 to 20 rarely observed V segments, including chromosome 9 orphons, because counts were too low. Assigning TCR associations to individual alleles was difficult when HLA alleles, especially DR and DQ, strongly co-occurred. According to a later analysis, parvovirus B19, influenza, CMV and Epstein-Barr virus appeared linked to several top co-occurrence clusters. The only immune exposure information available for the cohort was CMV serostatus. A further reported finding was that TCR beta sequences accurately predicted the HLA-A and HLA-B alleles for most subjects in the first cohort. In a later genetic analysis, fewer N-insertions in productive TCRs were reported among donors in an Asian-associated ancestry cluster than the approximately 670-donor mean. A few of the identified cytomegalovirus-associated TCR beta chains were confirmed in vitro to be specific for cytomegalovirus antigens. Sequencing depth was assumed to be roughly uniform across donors in the presence/absence analyses, though that assumption may not hold. A group of highly shared sequence variants was considered likely to be a technical artifact of the sequencing pipeline. The cohort was sequenced for TCR beta chains only, and without alpha or paired-chain data the features that could be detected were limited. The study gave a list of about 150 TCR beta chains associated with cytomegalovirus. Across donors, most TCR sequences were observed very rarely, whereas some public TCRs were present in many individuals. In a later analysis, HLA-associated TCR beta chains were found to be more clonally expanded and to have lower generation probabilities than equally common non-associated chains.

Receptor amplification or capture employed the immunoSEQ multiplex PCR assay. For the multiplex PCR, a mixture combining 60 forward primers for TCR Vbeta segments and 13 reverse primers for TCR Jbeta segments was used. Amplification of the CDR3 region of rearranged TCR beta genes was performed with a multiplex PCR assay on genomic DNA. On the Illumina HiSeq System, the amplified TCR beta libraries were sequenced as 87-base-pair reads. The paper's data handling went like this. A later analysis counted 75 million to 100 million unique TCR beta chains across the 666 repertoires, and some 11 million of these chains were shared by at least two donors. To remove PCR and sequencing errors, raw reads were error-corrected and collapsed into unique sequences using a nearest-neighbor algorithm that merged closely related sequences. To assign V, D and J gene segments, CDR3 sequences were aligned to IMGT reference sequences. For a sequence to be retained, at least a six-nucleotide match to both a V gene segment and a J gene segment was required. Rearrangements were classified as productive when the CDR3 lacked stop codons and remained in frame with V and J, and all other rearrangements were classified as non-productive. CDR3 was defined according to IMGT convention as the region running from the second conserved V-encoded cysteine to the conserved J-encoded phenylalanine. Sequences without an unambiguous match to a single V gene segment were excluded from the earlier analysis of several hundred of the donors. An earlier analysis of a few hundred of the donors classified V segments as functional when productive rearrangements were above 56.7% and as segregating when the standard deviation between donors was above 5%. A statistical classification framework was built to diagnose cytomegalovirus status from the catalog of TCR beta chain sequences. V and J gene assignment, in a later analysis, came from comparing TCR nucleotide sequences with IMGT/GENE-DB human TR gene sequences. Using the TCRdist pipeline, a later analysis assigned CDR3 sequences along with most-parsimonious VDJ recombination scenarios. In a later analysis, each TCR beta chain was defined by its CDR3 amino acid sequence together with its V-gene family, and reads without a unique V-gene family were excluded. A later analysis removed 592 highly shared, low-generation-probability nucleotide sequences to deal with suspected cross-contamination and a sequencing artifact. In a later analysis, a clonal expansion index was calculated for each public chain from normalized within-repertoire ranks of inferred template counts. In a later analysis, generation probabilities were computed with a VDJ recombination model fitted to out-of-frame rearrangements, and the resulting probabilities were checked against IGoR. A later analysis scored TCR-TCR, TCR-HLA and TCR-CMV co-occurrence with hypergeometric tests, applying a repertoire-size bias correction to TCR pairs. To estimate false discovery rates, a later analysis permuted the HLA or CMV assignments 20 times. In a later analysis, co-occurring TCRs were grouped using DBSCAN, and TCRdist sequence similarity was added for clustering within HLA-allele-positive subsets. Repertoires with fewer than 30,000 or more than 120,000 public chains were left out of co-occurrence clustering, as were roughly five repertoires with anomalous nucleotide sharing. Here the immuneACCESS table is served through TCRdb, limited to in-frame sequences with V and J called. Missing clones are a known gap in these copies; in checked studies unresolved V genes cover under half, and the rest lacks a known reason. V and J calls and clone size are as listed in that table; D and trimming were resolved from the DNA. The sample contains approximately 150,000 clones, more than 65% of them found a single time. Around 6.5% of the sample rests with the top ten.

For CDR1 and CDR2, the germline V gene lists MDHEN and SYDVKM. V drops 5 bases and J drops 0 bases, leaving 11 bases in between. The CDR3 starts with the cysteine, ends with the phenylalanine, and has 15 residues. Only CDR3 DNA is held: 45 bases, read in frame from base 1. The cohort comprised approximately 700 healthy bone marrow donors. All cohort members were sampled while nominally healthy, although unrecorded immune exposures were likely present. The donor tested CMV seropositive and was one of the 289 seropositive cohort members. Each donor provided a peripheral blood sample, and peripheral blood mononuclear cells were used for TCR beta sequencing. The Qiagen DNeasy Blood Extraction Kit was used to extract genomic DNA from the blood cell samples. Concerning this clone itself: It has no known antigen specificity. Within one base of it there is no much larger clone, and no base qualities were kept.

The source material was PBMCs. Recombination joined TRBV28 with TRBJ1-5, and perhaps TRBD1 as D gene, on 5 matching bases. This receptor was taken from a man aged 50 to 59 in good health and CMV-seropositive. The CDR3 region: CASSGARNSNQPQHF. The DNA sequence is as follows: TGTGCCAGCAGTGGGGCCAGAAATAGCAATCAGCCCCAGCATTTT.